Below are 4 T cell receptor beta chains sequenced from a single sample in a study of blood T cell repertoires in COVID-19. The table came from immunoSEQ multiplex PCR; TCRdb's copy has only in-frame clones and leaves some out. In the table there are about 80,000 clones, less than 90% of which are singletons. Sequences were obtained from peripheral blood. The receptors derive from a man aged 55 to 70 with active or convalescent COVID-19.

This sequence joins TRBV27 and TRBJ1-5, with 8 bases matching TRBD1. Per germline, CDR1 MNHEY and CDR2 SMNVEV (reference sequence). The CDR3 totals 15 residues. The trim removed 6 bases at V and 5 bases at J, leaving 9 bases unmatched. The CDR3 region has the DNA TGTGCCAGCAGACGAGGGACAGGTTCGTATCAGCCCCAGCATTTT. This codes for CASRRGTGSYQPQHF.

The chain joins TRBV1 to TRBJ2-3; the D segment call TRBD2 is taken from the table without a DNA check. TRBV1 is listed as a pseudogene. The CDR3 is 14 amino acids. CDR3 region: CTLRGGPSTDTQYF. Here the CDR3 DNA reads TGCACCTTGCGGGGGGGCCCTAGCACAGATACGCAGTATTTT.

V usage is TRBV27 and J usage is TRBJ1-2, with 7 bases fitting TRBD1. The CDR3 runs to 13 residues. The V gene end was trimmed by 5 bases and the J gene end by 6 bases; junction bases not matched to a gene: 6. Germline values: CDR1 MNHEY, CDR2 SMNVEV (reference sequence). The CDR3 protein is CASSPGQLNGYTF. The DNA of the CDR3 is TGTGCCAGCAGTCCGGGACAGCTAAATGGCTACACCTTC.

The chain is built from TRBV9 and TRBJ2-1, with 8 positions matching TRBD2. With V trimmed by 3 bases and J by 11 bases, 7 bases remained unmatched. Germline CDR1 SGDLS, CDR2 YYNGEE. The CDR3 is 13 amino acids. The CDR3 bases are TGTGCCAGCAGCGCTCCGGGACTAGGGAAGCAGTTCTTC. It translates to CASSAPGLGKQFF.